The TCR beta chain under discussion was sequenced for a study of OX40 agonist ivuxolimab in advanced cancers. Whole-study context: Ivuxolimab is an agonistic anti-OX40 (CD134) antibody, and patients were treated with it. Two patients with cutaneous melanoma and one with hepatocellular carcinoma, three in total, showed partial responses. The study, taken as a whole, reports: In a subset of nonresponders, normalized T-cell clonal expansion was also low.

Sequenced by immunoSEQ multiplex PCR; TCRdb stores in-frame clones only, minus some. The sample includes approximately 70,000 clones, roughly 85% seen only once; the top ten take 15% to 20%. The CDR3 contains 15 residues. The V gene end was trimmed by 3 bases and the J gene end by 9 bases; junction bases not matched to a gene: 11. Germline V gene data show CDR1 as LNHDA and CDR2 as SQIVND (reference sequence). As to this clone: What it recognizes is unknown.

The genes are TRBV19 and TRBJ2-1; 7 positions agree with TRBD1. This specimen consisted of CD4+ or CD8+ T cells sorted from blood, obtained in a trial of the OX40 agonist ivuxolimab. This sequence was found in an adult with an advanced solid tumor such as melanoma, head and neck, liver or kidney cancer. The CDR3 is CASSIQRTTGTEQFF. CDR3 in DNA: TGTGCCAGTAGTATTCAAAGGACGACAGGGACTGAGCAGTTCTTC.